This T cell receptor (beta chain) originates from a study of blood T cell repertoires in COVID-19. Whole-study context: From the United States, Italy and Spain came samples of acute and convalescent COVID-19. PBMCs, B-cell-depleted T cells, or T cells provided the cDNA or gDNA that made up the material.

Data came from immunoSEQ multiplex PCR; TCRdb stores just in-frame clones and leaves some out. This table holds about 440,000 clones, nearly 90% found once. Clinical history as reported by participants underpinned cohort assignment. Per the germline V gene, CDR1 is MNHEY and CDR2 is SMNVEV (reference sequence). The V and J ends lost 6 bases and 4 bases, in that order; junction bases with no gene match: 19. The CDR3 totals 18 residues. This chain uses TRBV27 with TRBJ2-7; 9 bases align to TRBD1. The sequenced sample was PBMCs or T cells enriched from blood (not recorded which). This clonotype was obtained from a woman in her late teens or twenties with acute COVID-19. CDR3 residues: CASSPPPLGTGRNYEQYF. The CDR3 DNA reads TGTGCCAGCAGCCCTCCGCCCCTCGGGACAGGGAGAAATTACGAGCAGTACTTC.